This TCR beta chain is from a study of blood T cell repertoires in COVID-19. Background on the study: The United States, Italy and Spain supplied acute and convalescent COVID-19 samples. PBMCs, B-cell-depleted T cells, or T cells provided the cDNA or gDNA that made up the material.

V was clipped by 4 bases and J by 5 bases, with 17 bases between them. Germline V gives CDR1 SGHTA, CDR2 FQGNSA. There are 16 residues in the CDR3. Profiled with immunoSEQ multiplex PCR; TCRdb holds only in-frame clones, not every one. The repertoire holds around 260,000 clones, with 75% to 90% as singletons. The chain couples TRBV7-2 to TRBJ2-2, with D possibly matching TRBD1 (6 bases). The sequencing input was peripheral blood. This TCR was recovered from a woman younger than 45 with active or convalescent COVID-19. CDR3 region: CASSSYRQVETGELFF. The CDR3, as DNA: TGTGCCAGCAGCTCCTATCGACAGGTTGAAACCGGGGAGCTGTTTTTT.